This T cell receptor beta chain appears in the sequencing data of a study of metastatic and nonmetastatic thyroid tumors. Across the whole study: Repertoires of blood and of tissue (tumor or nodule) from malignant and benign thyroid patients were compared.

Points on this clone: Its target is not known.

Patients underwent thyroid surgery, and none had received any treatment before it. Source study methods: Clinicopathological groups of papillary thyroid cancer showed CDR3 differences that were used to build a distant-metastasis classifier. Using MiXCR, TCRdb reanalyzed the PCR reads. These V and J calls rely on TCRdb rather than the paper's analysis. The sample yields roughly 18,000 clones, approximately 20% seen once. Study-wide points: Reports indicated that malignant thyroid tumors showed significantly higher TCR beta diversity than benign nodules did, in blood and tumor.

Sequenced material: tumor tissue. This clonotype was obtained from a female donor with papillary thyroid cancer or a benign thyroid nodule (not recorded which). Some clones in this sample may be carry-over from other donors' samples.

The CDR3: CASSLRTGGGEQYF. DNA of the CDR3: TGTGCCAGCAGCTTAAGGACAGGGGGCGGTGAGCAGTACTTC. The chain couples TRBV11-3 to TRBJ2-7, with 11 bases matching TRBD1. This CDR3 has 14 residues. V lost 2 bases, J lost 7 bases, and 4 bases stayed unmatched. The V gene's germline CDR1 is SGHNT and CDR2 YENEEA.